This T cell receptor beta chain was documented in a study of blood T cells in healthy people across ages. Study-level findings and limits: Aged donors had fewer naive CD4+ cells and lower diversity than long-lived donors.

PCR was performed a second time for roughly 7 to 11 cycles using a sample-barcoded 5' primer and a J-beta primer mix. Through a template-switch adaptor with 12 random nucleotides, each cDNA molecule received a tag. TCRdb reprocessed the 5' RACE reads via MiXCR and lists one record per CDR3 protein. Altogether just over 800,000 distinct CDR3 sequences are present, approximately 65% being singletons, with the ten largest covering roughly a quarter. For every donor, a draw yielded 9.5 to 10 milliliters of peripheral blood. The CDR3 sequence is 14 residues long. V was trimmed by 0 bases and J by 5 bases, leaving 11 bases between them. Germline V gene lookup returns CDR1 SGDLS and CDR2 YYNGEE. A remark on this clonotype: What it binds is not known. It may be a read error: a sequence one base away is much more abundant.

The chain joins TRBV9 to TRBJ1-2; possibly TRBD1 for D (5 bases). The receptor was derived from a man in his thirties or forties in good health. Specimen: blood. CDR3 region: CASSVDRTFYGYTF. In nucleotides, the CDR3 is TGTGCCAGCAGCGTAGATCGGACATTTTATGGCTACACCTTC.